The next 30 T cell receptor beta chains were all read from a single sample in a study of cytomegalovirus exposure and HLA in healthy donors. This PCR relied on a set of 60 Vbeta primers and 13 Jbeta primers. Assay used: immunoSEQ multiplex PCR; TCRdb lists only in-frame clones, some missing. Of 100,000 to 150,000 clones listed, around three quarters are singletons. Sequenced sample: PBMCs. The receptors here all came from a middle-aged woman in good health and CMV-seropositive.

The chain uses TRBV6-5 and TRBJ2-7, with a possible D match to TRBD2 (5 bases). The CDR3 totals 11 residues. Germline CDR1 reads MNHEY; CDR2 reads SVGAGI. V was clipped by 6 bases and J by 9 bases, with 12 bases between them. CDR3 DNA: TGTGCCAGCAGACAGAGGGTCGGGCAGTACTTC. Its protein is CASRQRVGQYF.

Comment on this clone: One end of the junction is discordant with germline, which a read error may explain. The chain combines TRBV7-7 with TRBJ2-2, with D possibly being TRBD2 (5 bases). The germline V gene encodes CDR1 SSHAT and CDR2 FNYEAQ (reference sequence). CDR3 length: 15 amino acids. The DNA for the CDR3 is TGTGCTAGCAGCTCCTATGGTGGGAGTGACGGGGAGCTGTTTTTT. This gives the protein CASSSYGGSDGELFF.

The chain combines TRBV11-3 with TRBJ2-3; the D gene is possibly TRBD1 (5 bases). Germline loops: CDR1 SGHNT, CDR2 YENEEA. This CDR3 comprises 14 residues. Trimming left V 1 base short and J 3 bases short, with 8 bases between. CDR3 in amino acids: CASSLGGSTDTQYF. In nucleotides, the CDR3 is TGTGCCAGCAGCTTAGGGGGCAGTACAGATACGCAGTATTTT.

This clone was seen only once. This chain joins TRBV27 and TRBJ2-2, with D tentatively TRBD1 (7 bases). The V end was cut by 4 bases, the J end by 4 bases, with 16 bases between. Per germline, CDR1 MNHEY and CDR2 SMNVEV (reference sequence). CDR3 length: 16 amino acids. As DNA, the CDR3 is TGTGCCAGCAGTTGGTCAGGGGGGTGGAGCACCGGGGAGCTGTTTTTT. Protein: CASSWSGGWSTGELFF.

The chain is built from TRBV2 and TRBJ1-5; no firm D call. Germline V CDR1 and CDR2: SNHLY, FYNNEI. There are 14 residues in the CDR3. V was trimmed by 5 bases and J by 2 bases, leaving 10 bases between them. The CDR3 spells CASSRSGGNQPQHF. As DNA, the CDR3 is TGTGCCAGCAGTCGCTCCGGGGGCAATCAGCCCCAGCATTTT.

The chain couples TRBV7-2 to TRBJ2-6; D is possibly TRBD1 (6 bases). V lost 5 bases and J lost 0, with 8 bases in between. The CDR3 has 15 amino acids. Germline assignment: CDR1 SGHTA and CDR2 FQGNSA. The CDR3 nucleotides are TGTGCCAGCAGCCTGACAGGCTCTGGGGCCAACGTCCTGACTTTC. Amino acids: CASSLTGSGANVLTF.

Note on this clone: The junction and the germline gene differ at one end; a read error may be behind it. Other nucleotide sequences in the sample specify the same CDR3. This sequence joins TRBV28 and TRBJ1-1; D call uncertain. Germline V CDR1 and CDR2: MDHEN, SYDVKM. The CDR3 has 14 residues. In DNA form, the CDR3 reads TGTGCCAGCAGTCCCCCGCGAGTTGCCACTGAAGCCTTCTTT. It specifies CASSPPRVATEAFF.

The sample holds one count of this clone. The chain links TRBV7-9 to TRBJ1-3, with D possibly being TRBD1 (5 bases). Trimming cost V 8 bases and J 0 bases, with 26 bases left between them. The CDR3 runs 19 residues. The germline gives CDR1 SEHNR, CDR2 FQNEAQ (reference sequence). This CDR3 is CASGLTGTGVTGSGNTIYF. The CDR3, as DNA: TGTGCCAGCGGGCTGACCGGGACGGGGGTGACGGGCTCTGGAAACACCATATATTTT.

This chain links TRBV5-5 with TRBJ1-1, with D unclear. The V and J ends lost 1 base and 1 base respectively, with 11 bases between them. The CDR3 runs 15 residues. Germline assignment: CDR1 SGHKS and CDR2 YYEKEE (reference sequence). As DNA, the CDR3 is TGTGCCAGCAGCTTGCCGGGGTTAGCGAACACTGAAGCTTTCTTT. Its protein is CASSLPGLANTEAFF.

In this sample, this clone turned up once. The rearrangement links TRBV11-2 to TRBJ1-2; TRBD1 agrees at 8 bases. CDR3 length: 14 amino acids. Germline-derived CDR1 and CDR2 are SGHAT and FQNNGV. With 5 bases clipped from V and 0 bases from J, the junction kept 2 bases outside the gene matches. CDR3 protein: CASSPGQANYGYTF. DNA for the CDR3: TGTGCCAGCAGCCCGGGACAGGCTAACTATGGCTACACCTTC.

J is TRBJ2-5 and V is TRBV11-2, with D perhaps matching TRBD2 (7 bases). The J call may be in error: the DNA end matches TRBJ2-7 better. Germline V gives CDR1 SGHAT, CDR2 FQNNGV. The CDR3 loop spans 15 amino acids. The CDR3 DNA reads as TGTGCCAGCCAAACGGGGGCGGGAGCATGGCACGAGCAGTACTTC. It translates to CASQTGAGAWHEQYF.

The chain uses TRBV28 and TRBJ2-7; D is uncertain. V lost 3 bases, J lost 0 bases, and 9 bases lay in between. This CDR3 contains 14 residues. The V gene's germline CDR1 is MDHEN and CDR2 SYDVKM. Here the CDR3 reads CASSFNTYSYEQYF. DNA for the CDR3: TGTGCCAGCAGTTTTAACACGTACTCCTACGAGCAGTACTTC.

This chain joins TRBV6-5 and TRBJ2-7, with 10 positions matching TRBD1. Germline V gives CDR1 MNHEY, CDR2 SVGAGI. This CDR3 has 13 amino acids. J gave up 6 bases and V 8 bases, and 7 bases lay outside the gene matches. This CDR3 reads CASRGTGVTEQYF. CDR3 nucleotides: TGTGCCAGCCGGGGGACAGGGGTTACCGAGCAGTACTTC.

This chain links TRBV4-1 with TRBJ2-7; D ambiguous. The V and J ends lost 1 base and 0 bases respectively, with 10 bases between them. Looked up from germline, CDR1 is MGHRA and CDR2 is YSYEKL. CDR3 length: 15 amino acids. CDR3 region: CASSQGLTSSYEQYF. The CDR3 DNA follows: TGCGCCAGCAGCCAAGGGTTAACGAGCTCCTACGAGCAGTACTTC.

This clone occurred once. The V call is TRBV7-3, the J call TRBJ2-1; D uncertain. This CDR3 region has 17 residues. Trimming took 0 bases from V and 0 from J, leaving 12 bases between them. The germline CDR1 and CDR2 sequences are SGHTA and FQGTGA. The CDR3: CASSLTASRSSYNEQFF. Written as DNA, the CDR3 is TGTGCCAGCAGCTTAACCGCTAGTCGTAGCTCCTACAATGAGCAGTTCTTC.

This sequence joins TRBV28 and TRBJ1-5, with 8 bases fitting TRBD1. The germline gives CDR1 MDHEN, CDR2 SYDVKM. The V segment lost 7 bases and the J segment 4 bases; nucleotides outside the gene matches: 6. This CDR3 is 14 amino acids long. CDR3 nucleotide sequence: TGTGCCAGCAATACAGGGGGAAGAAATCAGCCCCAGCATTTT. Translation gives CASNTGGRNQPQHF.

This clone came up a few times. This chain links TRBV7-9 with TRBJ2-7, with D perhaps TRBD2 (5 bases). Germline CDR1 reads SEHNR; CDR2 reads FQNEAQ (reference sequence). The CDR3 has 15 residues. The germline V and J ends were trimmed by 1 base and 0 bases, with 10 bases remaining between them. The CDR3 region has the DNA TGTGCCAGCAGCTTAGAAGCGGAAGCCTCCTACGAGCAGTACTTC. This translates into CASSLEAEASYEQYF.

The gene calls are TRBV25-1 and TRBJ2-5, with D perhaps TRBD1 or TRBD2 (6 bases each). The J call is in doubt because the DNA end fits TRBJ2-7 better. Germline V CDR1 and CDR2: MGHDK, SYGVNS. The CDR3 sequence is 15 residues long. The CDR3 region has the DNA TGTGCCAGCAACTCTGCCGGAGGGGGCTCCTACGAGCAGTACTTC. It encodes CASNSAGGGSYEQYF.

The chain uses TRBV6-6 and TRBJ2-7; D remains unclear. The CDR3 has 11 residues. Trimming left V 5 bases short and J 7 bases short, with 9 bases between. Germline assignment: CDR1 MNHNY and CDR2 SVGAGI (reference sequence). The CDR3 is CASSRLVEQYF. CDR3 nucleotides: TGTGCCAGCAGTCGACTGGTGGAGCAGTACTTC.

CDR3 amino acids: CASSLVGVNEQYF. The CDR3 DNA reads TGTGCCAGCAGCTTAGTCGGGGTCAACGAGCAGTACTTC. V and J are TRBV11-2 and TRBJ2-7, with D perhaps TRBD2 (5 bases). The V gene's germline CDR1 is SGHAT and CDR2 FQNNGV. This CDR3 contains 13 residues. The V end was cut by 1 base, the J end by 5 bases, with 9 bases between.

This chain links TRBV14 with TRBJ2-5, with a tentative D call TRBD1 (5 bases). This CDR3 is built from 17 residues. Trimming left V 0 bases short and J 1 base short, with 15 bases between. From germline, CDR1 is SGHDN and CDR2 FVKESK. The CDR3: CASSQDWGKAAQETQYF. The DNA of the CDR3 is TGTGCCAGCAGCCAAGATTGGGGCAAGGCGGCCCAAGAGACCCAGTACTTC.

The genes are TRBV7-2 and TRBJ2-5, with D possibly being TRBD1 (6 bases). Deletions cut 5 bases from V and 4 bases from J, with 14 bases between. This CDR3 is built from 14 residues. Germline CDR1 reads SGHTA; CDR2 reads FQGNSA. Here the CDR3 DNA reads TGTGCCAGCAGCCCCATGGGGGCCGGAGAGACCCAGTACTTC. Protein sequence: CASSPMGAGETQYF.

This clone was seen only once. In the same sample, other DNA sequences code for this CDR3. This chain joins TRBV29-1 and TRBJ2-5; D might be TRBD2 (5 bases). The J call may be mistaken, given a closer DNA end match to TRBJ2-7. CDR3 size: 11 residues. Germline V gene lookup returns CDR1 SQVTM and CDR2 ANQGSEA. CDR3 coding DNA: TGCAGCGTCGGGGTTACCTACGAGCAGTACTTC. Its translation is CSVGVTYEQYF.

The chain is built from TRBV11-2 and TRBJ2-6; D uncertain. The germline gives CDR1 SGHAT, CDR2 FQNNGV. V lost 1 base and J lost 1, with 5 bases in between. This CDR3 has 15 residues. CDR3 protein: CASSLGSSGANVLTF. CDR3 in DNA: TGTGCCAGCAGCTTAGGTTCTTCTGGGGCCAACGTCCTGACTTTC.

The rearrangement joins TRBV19 to TRBJ1-5; possible D gene TRBD1, 5 bases. Deletions cut 3 bases from V and 4 bases from J, with 13 bases between. The CDR3 has 15 residues. Germline-derived CDR1 and CDR2 are LNHDA and SQIVND (reference sequence). CDR3 DNA sequence: TGTGCCAGTAGTATTTATGGGCAGGGAAATCAGCCCCAGCATTTT. Translation: CASSIYGQGNQPQHF. Looking up the rest from reference TRBV19 and TRBJ1-5 gives the full variable domain: DGGITQSPKYLFRKEGQNVTLSCEQNLNHDAMYWYRQDPGQGLRLIYYSQIVNDFQKGDIAEGYSVSREKKESFPLTVTSAQKNPTAFYLCASSIYGQGNQPQHFGDGTRLSIL.

The chain links TRBV19 to TRBJ1-2, with a weak D call TRBD1 (5 bases). The CDR3 length is 14 residues. V lost 7 bases to trimming and J lost 2 bases, with 14 bases between them. CDR1 and CDR2 (germline): LNHDA, SQIVND (reference sequence). CDR3 sequence (DNA): TGTGCCAGTACCCCCCGGGGGGTAAACTATGGCTACACCTTC. Residues: CASTPRGVNYGYTF.

J is TRBJ2-1 and V is TRBV29-1, with TRBD1 matching over 9 bases. Germline CDR1 and CDR2: SQVTM and ANQGSEA. Losses at the gene ends were 5 bases for V and 4 bases for J; bases not matched to a gene: 21. The CDR3 sequence is 19 residues long. The CDR3 loop reads CSVKKGDLRGDREYNEQFF. The CDR3, as DNA: TGCAGCGTTAAAAAGGGTGACTTAAGGGGGGACAGGGAATACAATGAGCAGTTCTTC.

V gene TRBV7-9 combines with J gene TRBJ2-7; D is perhaps TRBD2 (6 bases). CDR1 is SEHNR, CDR2 FQNEAQ, per germline (reference sequence). The V end was cut by 4 bases, the J end by 1 base, with 11 bases between. The CDR3 extends over 14 amino acids. The CDR3, as DNA: TGTGCCAGCAGCTCTGGGACTGAGTCCTACGAGCAGTACTTC. The encoded protein is CASSSGTESYEQYF.

This chain connects TRBV14 to TRBJ2-2; no firm D call. The V end lost 4 bases, the J end lost 6 bases, and 15 bases lay between the germline ends. Germline assignment: CDR1 SGHDN and CDR2 FVKESK. The CDR3 covers 15 residues. The CDR3 DNA sequence: TGTGCCAGCAGCCCCCCTCTGGGCCATCCCGGGGAGCTGTTTTTT. It yields the protein CASSPPLGHPGELFF.

This sequence joins TRBV11-2 and TRBJ1-1; the D gene is possibly TRBD1 (6 bases). Germline V gene data show CDR1 as SGHAT and CDR2 as FQNNGV. The V gene lost 3 bases and the J gene lost 4 bases, with 15 bases spanning the gap. The CDR3 is made up of 15 amino acids. CDR3 residues: CASSFVWGPGTEAFF. CDR3 DNA sequence: TGTGCCAGCAGCTTCGTTTGGGGGCCGGGCACTGAAGCTTTCTTT.